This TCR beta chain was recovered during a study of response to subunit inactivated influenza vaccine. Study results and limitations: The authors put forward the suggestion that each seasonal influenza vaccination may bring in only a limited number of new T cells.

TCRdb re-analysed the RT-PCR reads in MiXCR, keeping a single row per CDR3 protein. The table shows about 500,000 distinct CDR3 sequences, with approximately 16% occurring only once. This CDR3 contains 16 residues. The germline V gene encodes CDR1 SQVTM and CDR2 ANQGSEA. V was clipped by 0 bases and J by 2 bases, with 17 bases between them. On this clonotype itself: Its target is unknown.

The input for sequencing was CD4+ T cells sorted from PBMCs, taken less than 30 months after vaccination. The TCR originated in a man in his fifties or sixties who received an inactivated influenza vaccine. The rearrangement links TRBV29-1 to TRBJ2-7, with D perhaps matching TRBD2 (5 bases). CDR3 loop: CSVEEVTGREAYEQYF. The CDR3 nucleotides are TGCAGCGTTGAAGAGGTTACGGGGAGAGAAGCCTACGAGCAGTACTTC.